This is a list of T cell receptor beta chains from one sample in a study of tumor-infiltrating lymphocytes in primary liver carcinoma. One entry per CDR3 protein, called by TCRdb with MiXCR from the multiplex PCR reads. Among fewer than 350,000 distinct CDR3 sequences listed, 50% to 70% were seen once. Sequencing was carried out using peripheral blood. These receptors all stem from a man in his forties or fifties with primary liver carcinoma and hepatitis B virus infection. Each CDR3 is given with its conserved first and last residue. D genes are given only for firm matches. Clone sizes are given selectively: once, few, many, or a class where the clone is expanded.

V gene	J gene	clone size	D gene	CDR3 protein	CDR3 DNA
TRBV28	TRBJ1-2	once	NA	CASSSGGWYYGYTF	TGTGCCAGCAGTAGTGGAGGGTGGTACTATGGTTACACCTTC
TRBV5-5	TRBJ1-2	NA	NA	CASSPDGNFGYTF	TGTGCCAGCAGTCCCGACGGTAACTTTGGCTACACCTTC
TRBV12-3/TRBV12-4	TRBJ2-2	NA	NA	CASPRVGGPGTGELFF	TGTGCCAGCCCCCGAGTCGGTGGACCGGGCACCGGGGAGCTGTTTTTT
TRBV14	TRBJ2-7	NA	NA	CASSQEQLAIYEQYF	TGTGCCAGCAGCCAAGAACAACTAGCTATCTACGAGCAGTACTTC
TRBV2	TRBJ2-5	NA	NA	CASRGDWETQYF	TGTGCCAGCCGAGGCGACTGGGAGACCCAGTACTTC
TRBV29-1	TRBJ2-7	many	NA	CSVTVSSYEQYF	TGCAGCGTGACAGTAAGCTCCTACGAGCAGTACTTC
TRBV12-3/TRBV12-4	TRBJ1-5	many	NA	CASSHRDSNQPQHF	TGTGCCAGCAGTCACAGGGACAGCAATCAGCCCCAGCATTTT
TRBV20-1	TRBJ1-5	few	NA	CSAREGAGDQPQHF	TGCAGTGCTAGAGAGGGGGCTGGGGATCAGCCCCAGCATTTT
TRBV4-3	TRBJ2-3	NA	TRBD2	CASSQGSGDEGTDTKYF	TGCGCCAGCAGCCAAGGAAGCGGGGATGAGGGCACAGATACGAAGTATTTT
TRBV28	TRBJ2-5	NA	NA	CASSLRGPETQYF	TGTGCCAGCAGTTTGAGGGGACCCGAGACCCAGTACTTC
TRBV29-1	TRBJ2-7	many	NA	CSPLHEGGSRIYEQYF	TGCAGCCCCCTTCATGAGGGGGGGTCCAGGATCTACGAGCAGTACTTC
TRBV6-5	TRBJ2-3	NA	TRBD2	CASSSSRLAGTPDTLYF	TGTGCCAGCAGTTCCTCGAGACTAGCGGGTACCCCAGATACGCTGTATTTT
TRBV29-1	TRBJ2-5	many	TRBD2	CSVDSLAGVRETQYF	TGCAGCGTTGACAGTCTAGCGGGAGTTAGGGAGACCCAGTACTTC
TRBV5-1	TRBJ2-2	NA	NA	CASSLVASGTNTGELSF	NA
TRBV11-1	TRBJ2-2	NA	NA	CANSLDPMGAGELFF	TGTGCCAACAGCTTGGACCCTATGGGGGCCGGGGAGCTGTTTTTT
TRBV29-1	TRBJ2-1	NA	NA	CSVEVGAGTGQLF	NA
TRBV13	TRBJ2-1	few	TRBD2	CASSLALAGGDEQFF	TGTGCCAGCAGCTTAGCACTAGCGGGAGGGGATGAGCAGTTCTTC
TRBV5-6	TRBJ2-2	NA	TRBD1	CASSLGQGATGELFF	TGTGCCAGCAGCTTGGGACAGGGGGCAACCGGGGAGCTGTTTTTT
TRBV5-1	TRBJ1-6	NA	NA	CASSGSGFGDNSPLHF	TGCGCCAGCAGCGGCTCAGGTTTCGGCGATAATTCACCCCTCCACTTT
TRBV11-2	TRBJ2-3	NA	TRBD2	CASSLGRLAGDTQFF	TGTGCCAGTAGCTTAGGGCGACTAGCGGGAGATACGCAGTTTTTT
TRBV6-6	TRBJ2-4	once	NA	CASSYTGIGPSKNIQYF	TGTGCCAGCAGTTACACCGGGATAGGGCCATCCAAAAACATTCAGTACTTC
TRBV2	TRBJ2-7	NA	TRBD2	CASGGGVRYEQYF	TGTGCCAGCGGGGGGGGAGTCCGATACGAGCAGTACTTC
TRBV6-6	TRBJ2-3	once	NA	CASSFGVAGGADTQYF	TGTGCCAGCAGTTTTGGAGTAGCTGGAGGGGCAGATACGCAGTATTTT
TRBV4-1	TRBJ1-1	NA	NA	CASSPRLTVNTETFF	TGCGCCAGCAGCCCCCGGTTGACGGTGAACACTGAAACTTTCTTT
TRBV12-3/TRBV12-4	TRBJ1-2	NA	TRBD1	CATSSSQGAYGYTF	TGTGCCACCAGTTCTTCACAGGGGGCCTATGGCTACACCTTC
TRBV29-1	TRBJ2-1	NA	TRBD1	CGLPRTGYNEQFF	TGCGGCCTTCCCCGGACAGGGTATAATGAGCAGTTCTTC
TRBV5-1	TRBJ2-7	many	NA	CASSLLADSYEQYF	TGTGCCAGCAGCTTGCTCGCAGACTCCTACGAGCAGTACTTC
TRBV4-3	TRBJ2-1	NA	TRBD2	CASSQELSRLAGYNEKFF	TGCGCCAGCAGCCAGGAGTTGTCGAGACTAGCGGGTTACAATGAGAAGTTCTTC
TRBV4-2	TRBJ1-5	many	NA	CASSQDPAGFVGNQPQHF	TGTGCCAGCAGCCAAGACCCTGCTGGGTTTGTTGGCAATCAGCCCCAGCATTTT
TRBV5-1	TRBJ2-3	once	TRBD2	CASTAGASTDTQYF	TGCGCCAGCACAGCGGGAGCTAGCACAGATACGCAATATTTT
TRBV5-1	TRBJ2-1	NA	NA	CASSLVALVGGKFYNEQFF	TGCGCCAGCAGCTTGGTAGCTCTAGTGGGAGGAAAATTCTACAATGAGCAGTTCTTC
TRBV5-5	TRBJ2-1	NA	NA	CASSSAGGLTGNEQFF	TGTGCCAGCAGCTCGGCTGGGGGACTTACAGGCAATGAGCAGTTCTTC
TRBV11-2	TRBJ2-1	once	NA	CASNLGSYNEQFF	TGTGCCAGCAACCTTGGGTCCTACAATGAGCAGTTCTTC
TRBV2	TRBJ2-7	NA	NA	CASREDSLGYEQYF	TGTGCCAGCAGGGAAGACAGTTTGGGCTACGAGCAGTACTTC
TRBV7-2	TRBJ2-5	NA	TRBD2	CASRKGREASETQYF	TGTGCCAGCAGAAAAGGGCGGGAGGCTTCGGAGACCCAGTACTTC
TRBV29-1	TRBJ1-1	many	NA	CSVAGGNTEAFF	TGCAGCGTTGCGGGGGGGAACACTGAAGCTTTCTTT
TRBV29-1	TRBJ2-7	many	TRBD1	CSVAYPGTEIYEQYF	TGCAGCGTCGCTTACCCCGGGACAGAGATTTACGAGCAGTACTTC
TRBV29-1	TRBJ1-1	many	NA	CSVTSGPGGTEAFF	TGCAGCGTTACTAGTGGACCGGGGGGCACTGAAGCTTTCTTT
TRBV29-1	TRBJ2-5	NA	TRBD1	CSVEAVRGRAETQYF	TGCAGCGTTGAAGCGGTCAGGGGGAGAGCAGAGACCCAGTATTTC
TRBV11-2	TRBJ2-7	NA	NA	CASSLGHGGEQYF	TGTGCCAGCAGCTTGGGACATGGGGGCGAGCAGTACTTC
TRBV29-1	TRBJ2-1	NA	TRBD2	CSGGGSGSYNDQFF	TGCAGCGGCGGGGGGAGCGGCTCCTACAATGATCAGTTCTTC
TRBV5-5	TRBJ2-1	many	NA	CASSLEGGSYNEQFF	TGTGCCAGCAGCTTGGAGGGGGGATCCTACAATGAGCAGTTCTTC
TRBV6-6	TRBJ1-4	NA	TRBD1	CASSQGGEIEKLFF	TGTGCCAGCAGCCAGGGGGGGGAGATTGAAAAACTGTTTTTT
TRBV5-1	TRBJ2-2	NA	TRBD1	CASSLGTGSGELFF	TGCGCCAGCAGCTTGGGGACAGGTTCCGGGGAACTGTTTTTT
TRBV4-3	TRBJ1-4	NA	NA	CASSQATGEKLFF	TGCGCCAGCAGCCAAGCAACAGGGGAAAAACTGTTTTTT
TRBV19	TRBJ2-2	NA	NA	CASSFKANTGELFF	TGTGCCAGTAGTTTCAAAGCGAACACCGGGGAGCTGTTTTTT
TRBV19	TRBJ1-1	NA	NA	CASRFRDGEAFF	TGTGCCAGTAGGTTCAGGGATGGGGAAGCTTTCTTT
TRBV28	TRBJ2-7	few	NA	CASTERGHLDEQYF	TGTGCCAGCACCGAGAGGGGACACCTGGACGAGCAGTACTTC
TRBV12-3/TRBV12-4	TRBJ2-1	NA	NA	CATNPMGGGRGSTNEQFF	TGTGCCACCAACCCCATGGGGGGTGGCAGGGGTTCGACTAATGAGCAGTTCTTC
TRBV6-6	TRBJ2-1	NA	NA	CASSYELGNGQFF	TGTGCCAGCAGTTACGAGTTGGGAAATGGGCAGTTCTTC
TRBV11-2	TRBJ2-7	NA	NA	CASSSARGPTYEQYF	TGTGCCAGCAGCTCAGCACGGGGACCCACCTACGAGCAGTACTTC
TRBV6-5	TRBJ2-1	NA	NA	CASGLGSHYNEQFF	TGTGCCAGCGGCCTGGGAAGCCACTACAATGAGCAGTTCTTC
TRBV12-3/TRBV12-4	TRBJ2-7	NA	NA	CVSSFYQGGYQYF	TGTGTCAGCAGTTTCTACCAGGGGGGCTACCAGTACTTC
TRBV11-2	TRBJ2-7	NA	NA	CASSFSGTKRSTYEHCF	TGTGCCAGCAGCTTCTCGGGTACTAAGCGGTCTACCTACGAGCACTGCTTC
TRBV28	TRBJ2-1	NA	NA	CASTDLGTYEQFF	TGTGCCAGCACAGACCTAGGGACCTACGAGCAGTTCTTC
TRBV6-1	TRBJ1-5	many	NA	CASRGGGSNQPQHF	TGTGCCAGCCGAGGAGGGGGTAGCAATCAGCCCCAGCATTTT
TRBV4-2	TRBJ1-2	NA	NA	CASSQDRRANYGYTF	TGTGCCAGCAGCCAAGATAGAAGGGCGAACTATGGCTACACCTTC
TRBV11-2	TRBJ1-1	NA	NA	CASSSARNTEAFF	TGTGCCAGTAGCTCAGCAAGGAACACTGAAGCTTTCTTT
TRBV28	TRBJ2-2	many	TRBD1	CASIPWTGSERELFF	TGTGCCAGCATTCCATGGACAGGTAGCGAGAGGGAGCTGTTTTTT